Below, 15 T cell receptor beta chains from the same sample are listed, as sequenced in a study of T-cell reconstitution after alpha-beta-depleted transplantation in children. It was with unique molecular identifiers that the TCRbeta library was prepared. TCRdb re-analysed the PCR reads in MiXCR, keeping a single row per CDR3 protein. The table lists around 300,000 distinct CDR3 sequences, 11% of them singletons. Specimen: peripheral blood, collected 180 days after TCRalphabeta/CD19-depleted stem cell transplant. These receptors all come from a male patient aged 2-9 years who had a stem cell transplant for chronic granulomatous disease, so the T cells may come from the graft donor.

This clonotype appeared many times. The V and J genes are TRBV12-3 or TRBV12-4 and TRBJ2-3; 9 positions match TRBD1. This CDR3 has 18 residues. The V gene end was trimmed by 5 bases and the J gene end by 2 bases; junction bases not matched to a gene: 14. The chain's CDR3 is CASSLRTGAELSTDTQYF. CDR3 sequence (DNA): TGTGCCAGCAGTCTAAGGACAGGGGCCGAACTCTCCACAGATACGCAGTATTTT.

Ten or more counts support this clonotype. This chain links TRBV7-9 with TRBJ2-1; D might be TRBD2 (6 bases). Germline CDR1 reads SEHNR; CDR2 reads FQNEAQ (reference sequence). The CDR3 spans 17 residues. V was shortened by 1 base and J by 8 bases, with 21 bases between the two germline ends. CDR3 protein: CASSLGGRREGFDEQFF. As DNA, the CDR3 is TGTGCCAGCAGCTTAGGAGGGAGGCGGGAAGGATTCGATGAGCAGTTCTTC.

The V call is TRBV3-1, the J call TRBJ2-1; tentatively, D is TRBD2 (6 bases). Germline lookup yields CDR1 LGHDT and CDR2 YNNKEL (reference sequence). Trimming took 4 bases from V and 0 from J, leaving 7 bases between them. The CDR3 spans 14 residues. The CDR3 coding sequence is TGTGCCAGCAGCCCGACTAGCTCCTACAATGAGCAGTTCTTC. Encoded protein: CASSPTSSYNEQFF.

This clonotype was counted ten times or more. CDR3 nucleotide sequence: TGCGCCAGCAGCTTGGCCACACTGACAGATACGCAGTATTTT. Protein: CASSLATLTDTQYF. The chain joins TRBV5-1 to TRBJ2-3; D uncertain. The V end lost 0 bases, the J end lost 3 bases, and 8 bases lay between the germline ends. Germline values: CDR1 SGHRS, CDR2 YFSETQ. This CDR3 has 14 residues.

This clonotype appeared many times. The chain combines TRBV15 with TRBJ2-3; 7 bases line up with TRBD2. Trimming at V came to 3 bases and at J to 2 bases, leaving 8 bases not matched to a gene. The germline V gene has CDR1 LNHNV and CDR2 YYDKDF (reference sequence). The CDR3 contains 16 residues. CDR3 in DNA: TGTGCCACCAGCAGTGGCGGCGGGAGTCCCACAGATACGCAGTATTTT. Its translation is CATSSGGGSPTDTQYF.

This clonotype has at least ten counts. The rearrangement links TRBV20-1 to TRBJ1-5; tentative D call: TRBD1 (6 bases). The CDR3 sequence is 13 residues long. With 5 bases removed from V and 7 bases from J, the gap between germline ends came to 15 bases. Per germline, CDR1 DFQATT and CDR2 SNEGSKA (reference sequence). CDR3 DNA sequence: TGCAGTGCTTGGGGGCCTACCATCCAGCCCCAGCATTTT. Protein: CSAWGPTIQPQHF.

The table lists this clonotype with many counts. The rearrangement uses TRBV7-9 and TRBJ2-3; D is undetermined. V shed 5 bases and J shed 0 bases, with 12 bases lying between them. Germline V gene data show CDR1 as SEHNR and CDR2 as FQNEAQ (reference sequence). The CDR3 sequence is 15 residues long. CDR3 coding DNA: TGTGCCAGCAGCCCGGCGGTGGAAAGCACAGATACGCAGTATTTT. The encoded protein is CASSPAVESTDTQYF.

Many counts were recorded for this clonotype. This sequence joins TRBV28 and TRBJ2-2, with TRBD2 matching 13 bases. Looked up from germline, CDR1 is MDHEN and CDR2 is SYDVKM. The trim removed 2 bases at V and 7 bases at J, leaving 7 bases unmatched. The CDR3 extends over 17 amino acids. In DNA form, the CDR3 reads TGTGCCAGCAGTTTACATATTGGACTAGCGGGAGTCGGGGAGCTGTTTTTT. It is translated as CASSLHIGLAGVGELFF.

This clonotype was observed a few times. The chain recombines TRBV6-4 with TRBJ1-4; 8 bases are a match to TRBD1. The V gene end was trimmed by 2 bases and the J gene end by 2 bases; junction bases not matched to a gene: 7. CDR1 is MRHNA, CDR2 SNTAGT, per germline. There are 17 residues in the CDR3. This CDR3 is CASSDTDREGTNEKLFF. DNA of the CDR3: TGTGCCAGCAGTGACACGGACAGGGAGGGTACTAATGAAAAACTGTTTTTT.

This clonotype was detected many times. This chain links TRBV5-1 with TRBJ2-1; 7 bases are shared with TRBD1. Germline V CDR1 and CDR2: SGHRS, YFSETQ. With V trimmed by 2 bases and J by 4 bases, 9 bases remained unmatched. The CDR3 contains 16 residues. The CDR3 sequence is CASSFGVQGTYNEQFF. CDR3 in DNA: TGCGCCAGCAGCTTCGGGGTACAGGGGACATACAATGAGCAGTTCTTC.

This clonotype was seen at least ten times. V gene TRBV7-9 combines with J gene TRBJ1-1; tentative D call: TRBD1 (5 bases). Germline CDR1 is SEHNR and CDR2 is FQNEAQ (reference sequence). The V end was cut by 5 bases, the J end by 0 bases, with 16 bases between. CDR3 size: 16 residues. Written as DNA, the CDR3 is TGTGCCAGCAGCCGTCGGGGGGTGCTCATGAACACTGAAGCTTTCTTT. This encodes CASSRRGVLMNTEAFF.

This clonotype was counted many times. The gene calls are TRBV23-1 and TRBJ2-7, with a weak D call TRBD1 (7 bases). TRBV23-1 is an ORF; its function is uncertain. CDR3 length: 18 amino acids. V lost 7 bases, J lost 3 bases, and 28 bases lay in between. CDR3 region: CASTQGGFWGWFDYEQYF. CDR3 DNA: TGCGCCAGCACCCAGGGGGGTTTCTGGGGGTGGTTCGACTACGAGCAGTACTTC.

This clonotype has a count of ten or more. V is TRBV28 and J is TRBJ2-2; TRBD1 matches 9 bases. Germline V gene sequence: CDR1 MDHEN, CDR2 SYDVKM. The CDR3 runs to 16 residues. V trimming: 3 bases; J trimming: 4 bases; junction bases outside the gene matches: 6. The CDR3 protein is CASSFHRGPGTGELFF. CDR3 bases: TGTGCCAGCAGTTTCCACAGGGGGCCGGGCACCGGGGAGCTGTTTTTT.

This clonotype was counted at least ten times. V and J are TRBV19 and TRBJ2-3, with D perhaps being TRBD1 or TRBD2 (5 bases each). Germline-derived CDR1 and CDR2 are LNHDA and SQIVND (reference sequence). Between the trimmed V and J ends, which lost 7 bases and 1 base, there was a span of 12 bases. The CDR3 runs 14 residues. CDR3 sequence: CASKPGPGTDTQYF. CDR3 sequence (DNA): TGTGCCAGTAAACCGGGGCCAGGCACAGATACGCAGTATTTT.

Ten or more counts support this clonotype. The rearrangement uses TRBV20-1 and TRBJ2-2; D tentatively reads TRBD1 or TRBD2 (6 bases each). From germline, CDR1 is DFQATT and CDR2 SNEGSKA (reference sequence). V lost 0 bases and J 6 bases, leaving 17 bases between the germline ends. CDR3 size: 16 residues. CDR3 loop: CSARDPSGARPGELFF. The CDR3 nucleotides read TGCAGTGCTAGAGATCCCTCGGGGGCGAGACCCGGGGAGCTGTTTTTT.